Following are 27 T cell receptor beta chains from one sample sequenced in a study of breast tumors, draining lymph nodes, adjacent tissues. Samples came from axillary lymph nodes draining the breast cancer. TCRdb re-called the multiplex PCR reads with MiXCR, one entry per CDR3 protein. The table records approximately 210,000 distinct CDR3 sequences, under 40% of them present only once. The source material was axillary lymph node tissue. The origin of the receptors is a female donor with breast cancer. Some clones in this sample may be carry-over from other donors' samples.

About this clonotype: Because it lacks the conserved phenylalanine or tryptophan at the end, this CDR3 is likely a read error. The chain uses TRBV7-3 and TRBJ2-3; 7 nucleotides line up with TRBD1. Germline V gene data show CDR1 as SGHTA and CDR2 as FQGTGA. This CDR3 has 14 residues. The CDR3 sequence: CACSYRGGTDTQYL. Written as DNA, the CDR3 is TGTGCCTGCAGCTACAGGGGTGGGACAGATACGCAGTATCTT.

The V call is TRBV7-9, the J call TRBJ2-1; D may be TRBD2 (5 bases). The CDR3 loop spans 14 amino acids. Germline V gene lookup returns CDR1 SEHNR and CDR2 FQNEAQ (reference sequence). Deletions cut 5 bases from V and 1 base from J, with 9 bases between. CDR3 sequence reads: CASSQGSSYNEQFF. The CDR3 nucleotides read TGTGCCAGCAGCCAAGGGAGTTCCTACAATGAGCAGTTCTTC. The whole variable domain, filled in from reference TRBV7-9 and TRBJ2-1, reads DTGVSQNPRHKITKRGQNVTFRCDPISEHNRLYWYRQTLGQGPEFLTYFQNEAQLEKSRLLSDRFSAERPKGSFSTLEIQRTEQGDSAMYLCASSQGSSYNEQFFGPGTRLTVL.

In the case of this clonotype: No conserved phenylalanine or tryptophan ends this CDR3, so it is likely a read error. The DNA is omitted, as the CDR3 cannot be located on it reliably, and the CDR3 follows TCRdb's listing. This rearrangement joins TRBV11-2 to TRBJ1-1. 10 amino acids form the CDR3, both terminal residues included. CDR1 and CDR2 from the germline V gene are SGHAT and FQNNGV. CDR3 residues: CASSFIRGLA.

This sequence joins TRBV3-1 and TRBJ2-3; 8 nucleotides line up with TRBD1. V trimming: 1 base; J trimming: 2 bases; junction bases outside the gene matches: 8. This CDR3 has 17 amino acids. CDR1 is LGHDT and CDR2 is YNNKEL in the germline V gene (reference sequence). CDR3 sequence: CASSQVAGRGPTDTQYF. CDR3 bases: TGTGCCAGCAGCCAAGTTGCTGGCAGGGGGCCCACAGATACGCAGTATTTT.

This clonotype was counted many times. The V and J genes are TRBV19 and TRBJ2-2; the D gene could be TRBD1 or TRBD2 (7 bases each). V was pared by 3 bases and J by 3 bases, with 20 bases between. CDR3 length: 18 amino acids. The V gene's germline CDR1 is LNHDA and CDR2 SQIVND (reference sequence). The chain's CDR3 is CASSISGGLAADTGELFF. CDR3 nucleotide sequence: TGTGCCAGTAGTATCTCAGGGGGGCTAGCGGCGGACACCGGGGAGCTGTTTTTT.

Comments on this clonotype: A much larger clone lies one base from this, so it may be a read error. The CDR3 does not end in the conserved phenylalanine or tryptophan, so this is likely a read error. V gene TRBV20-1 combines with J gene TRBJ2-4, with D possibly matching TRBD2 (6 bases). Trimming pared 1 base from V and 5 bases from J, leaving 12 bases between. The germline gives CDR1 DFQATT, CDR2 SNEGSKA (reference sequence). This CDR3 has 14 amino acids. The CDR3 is CSARGLLAENIQYL. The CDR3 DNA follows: TGCAGTGCTAGAGGCCTACTAGCTGAAAACATTCAGTACCTC.

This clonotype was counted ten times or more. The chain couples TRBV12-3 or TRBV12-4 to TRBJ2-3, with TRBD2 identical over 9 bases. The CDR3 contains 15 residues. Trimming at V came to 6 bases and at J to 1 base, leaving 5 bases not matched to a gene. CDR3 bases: TGTGCCAGCAGACCTAGCGGGGTCCGCACAGATACGCAGTATTTT. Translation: CASRPSGVRTDTQYF.

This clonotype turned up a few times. CDR3 coding DNA: TGTGCCAGCCAGGGACAGGGTAAACGGAACACTGAAGCTTTCTTT. This translates into CASQGQGKRNTEAFF. The V gene is TRBV2, the J gene TRBJ1-1; 9 nucleotides line up with TRBD1. Per the germline V gene, CDR1 is SNHLY and CDR2 is FYNNEI. Unmatched junction bases numbered 8, after V lost 8 bases and J lost 1 base. The CDR3 extends over 15 amino acids.

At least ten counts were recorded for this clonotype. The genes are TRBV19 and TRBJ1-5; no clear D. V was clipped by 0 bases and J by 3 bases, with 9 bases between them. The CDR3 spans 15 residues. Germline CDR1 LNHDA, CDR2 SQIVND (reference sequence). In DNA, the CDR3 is TGTGCCAGTAGTATAGATCGAGGAAACAATCAGCCCCAGCATTTT. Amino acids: CASSIDRGNNQPQHF.

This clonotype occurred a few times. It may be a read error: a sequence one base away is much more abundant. The CDR3 reads CSVEGSRAGNTIYF. The CDR3 region has the DNA TGCAGCGTTGAAGGTAGCAGGGCTGGAAACACCATATATTTT. The rearrangement links TRBV29-1 to TRBJ1-3; possible D gene TRBD1, 5 bases. From germline, CDR1 is SQVTM and CDR2 ANQGSEA. The V end was cut by 1 base, the J end by 2 bases, with 9 bases between. The CDR3 totals 14 residues.

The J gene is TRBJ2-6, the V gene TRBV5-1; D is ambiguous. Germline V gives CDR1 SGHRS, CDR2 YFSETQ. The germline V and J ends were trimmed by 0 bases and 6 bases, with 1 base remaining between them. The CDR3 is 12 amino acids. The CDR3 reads CASSLEANVLTF. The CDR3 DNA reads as TGCGCCAGCAGCTTGGAGGCCAACGTCCTGACTTTC.

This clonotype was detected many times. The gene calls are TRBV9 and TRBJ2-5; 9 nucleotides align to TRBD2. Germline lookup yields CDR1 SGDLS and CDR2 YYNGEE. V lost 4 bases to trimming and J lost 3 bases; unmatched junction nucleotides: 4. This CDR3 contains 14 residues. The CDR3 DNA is TGTGCCAGCAGCACCCGGACTAGCGAAGAGACCCAGTACTTC. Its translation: CASSTRTSEETQYF.

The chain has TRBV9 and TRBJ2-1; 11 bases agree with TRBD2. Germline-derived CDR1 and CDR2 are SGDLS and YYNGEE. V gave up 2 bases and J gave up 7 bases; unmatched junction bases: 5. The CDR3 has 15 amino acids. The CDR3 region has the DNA TGTGCCAGCAGCGTCCATCGGACTAGCGGGAATGAGCAGTTCTTC. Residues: CASSVHRTSGNEQFF.

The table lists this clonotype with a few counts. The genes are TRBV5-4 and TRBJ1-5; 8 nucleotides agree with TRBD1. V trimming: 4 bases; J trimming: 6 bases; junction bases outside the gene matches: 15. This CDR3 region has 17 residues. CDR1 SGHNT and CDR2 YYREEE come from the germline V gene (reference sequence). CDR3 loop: CASSPRDRPSWSQPQHF. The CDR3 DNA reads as TGTGCCAGCAGCCCCCGGGACAGGCCGTCTTGGAGTCAGCCCCAGCATTTT. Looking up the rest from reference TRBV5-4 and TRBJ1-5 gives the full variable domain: ETGVTQSPTHLIKTRGQQVTLRCSSQSGHNTVSWYQQALGQGPQFIFQYYREEENGRGNFPPRFSGLQFPNYSSELNVNALELDDSALYLCASSPRDRPSWSQPQHFGDGTRLSIL.

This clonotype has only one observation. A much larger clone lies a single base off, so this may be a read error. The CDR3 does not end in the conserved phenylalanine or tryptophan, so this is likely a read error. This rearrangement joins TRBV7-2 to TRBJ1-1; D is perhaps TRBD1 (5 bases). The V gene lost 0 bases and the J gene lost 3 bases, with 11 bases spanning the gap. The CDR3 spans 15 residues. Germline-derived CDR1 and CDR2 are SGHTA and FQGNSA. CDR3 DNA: TGTGCCAGCAGCTTAGCGCATGGGGGGGACACTGAAGCTTTCATT. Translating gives CASSLAHGGDTEAFI.

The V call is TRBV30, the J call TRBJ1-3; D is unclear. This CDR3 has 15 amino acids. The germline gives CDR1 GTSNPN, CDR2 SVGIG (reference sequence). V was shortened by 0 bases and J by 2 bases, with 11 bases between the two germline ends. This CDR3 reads CAWSVGFLPGNTIYF. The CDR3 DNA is TGTGCCTGGAGTGTTGGGTTTCTCCCTGGAAACACCATATATTTT.

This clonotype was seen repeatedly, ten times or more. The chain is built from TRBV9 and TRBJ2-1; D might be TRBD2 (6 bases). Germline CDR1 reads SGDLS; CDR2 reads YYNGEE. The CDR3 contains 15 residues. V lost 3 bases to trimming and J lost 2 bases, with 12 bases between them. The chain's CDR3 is CASSARDFAYNEQFF. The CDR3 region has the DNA TGTGCCAGCAGCGCGAGGGACTTCGCCTACAATGAGCAGTTCTTC. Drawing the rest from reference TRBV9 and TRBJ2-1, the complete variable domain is DSGVTQTPKHLITATGQRVTLRCSPRSGDLSVYWYQQSLDQGLQFLIQYYNGEERAKGNILERFSAQQFPDLHSELNLSSLELGDSALYFCASSARDFAYNEQFFGPGTRLTVL.

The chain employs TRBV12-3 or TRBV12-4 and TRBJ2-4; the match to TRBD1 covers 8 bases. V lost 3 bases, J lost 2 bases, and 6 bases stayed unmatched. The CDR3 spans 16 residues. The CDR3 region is CASSFTGGLSKNIQYF. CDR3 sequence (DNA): TGTGCCAGCAGTTTCACAGGGGGGCTGTCCAAAAACATTCAGTACTTC.

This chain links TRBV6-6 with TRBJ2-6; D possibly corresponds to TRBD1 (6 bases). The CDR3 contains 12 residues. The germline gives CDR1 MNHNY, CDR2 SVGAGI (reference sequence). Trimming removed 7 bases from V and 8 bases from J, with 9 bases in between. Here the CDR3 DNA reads TGTGCCAGCAAAACAGGGTCCAACGTCCTGACTTTC. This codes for CASKTGSNVLTF.

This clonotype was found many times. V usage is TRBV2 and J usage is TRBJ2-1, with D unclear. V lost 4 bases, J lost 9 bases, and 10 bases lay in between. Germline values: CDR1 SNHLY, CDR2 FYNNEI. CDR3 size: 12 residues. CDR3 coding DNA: TGTGCCAGCAGTGGGTTAGCTGGTGAGCAGTTCTTC. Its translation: CASSGLAGEQFF.

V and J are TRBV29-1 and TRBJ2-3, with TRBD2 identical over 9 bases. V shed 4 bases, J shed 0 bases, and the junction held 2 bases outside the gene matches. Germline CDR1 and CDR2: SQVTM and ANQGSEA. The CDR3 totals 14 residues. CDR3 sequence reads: CSVGSGGSTDTQYF. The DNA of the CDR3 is TGCAGCGTTGGGAGCGGGGGGAGCACAGATACGCAGTATTTT.

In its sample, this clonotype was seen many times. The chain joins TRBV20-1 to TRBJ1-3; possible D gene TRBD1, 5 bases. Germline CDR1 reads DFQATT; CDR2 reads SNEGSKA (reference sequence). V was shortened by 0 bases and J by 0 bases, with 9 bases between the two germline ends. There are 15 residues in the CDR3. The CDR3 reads CSARDQTGSGNTIYF. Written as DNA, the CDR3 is TGCAGTGCTAGAGATCAAACAGGCTCTGGAAACACCATATATTTT.

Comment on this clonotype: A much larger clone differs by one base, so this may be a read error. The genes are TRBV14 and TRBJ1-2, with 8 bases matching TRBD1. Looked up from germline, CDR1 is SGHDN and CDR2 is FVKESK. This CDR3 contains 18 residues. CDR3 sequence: CAGSPVTGGKGHNYGYTF. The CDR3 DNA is TGTGCCGGCAGCCCCGTAACAGGGGGAAAAGGACATAACTATGGCTACACCTTC.

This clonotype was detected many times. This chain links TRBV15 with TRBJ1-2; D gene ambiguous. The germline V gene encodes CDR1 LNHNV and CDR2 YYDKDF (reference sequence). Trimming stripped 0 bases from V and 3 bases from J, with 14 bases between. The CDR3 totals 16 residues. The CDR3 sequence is CATSRDEREGYYGYTF. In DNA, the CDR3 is TGTGCCACCAGCAGAGACGAGAGGGAGGGTTACTATGGCTACACCTTC.

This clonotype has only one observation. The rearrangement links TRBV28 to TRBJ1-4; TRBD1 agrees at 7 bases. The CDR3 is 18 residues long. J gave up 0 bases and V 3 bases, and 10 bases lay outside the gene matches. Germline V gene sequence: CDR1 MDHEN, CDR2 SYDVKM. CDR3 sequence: CASSFTTGFAATNEKLFF. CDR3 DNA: TGTGCCAGCAGTTTTACGACAGGGTTTGCGGCAACTAATGAAAAACTGTTTTTT.

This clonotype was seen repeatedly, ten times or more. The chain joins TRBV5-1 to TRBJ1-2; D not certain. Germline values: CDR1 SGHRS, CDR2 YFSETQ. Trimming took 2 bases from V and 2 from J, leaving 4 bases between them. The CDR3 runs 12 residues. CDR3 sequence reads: CASSFDNYGYTF. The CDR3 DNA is TGCGCCAGCAGCTTCGACAACTATGGCTACACCTTC.

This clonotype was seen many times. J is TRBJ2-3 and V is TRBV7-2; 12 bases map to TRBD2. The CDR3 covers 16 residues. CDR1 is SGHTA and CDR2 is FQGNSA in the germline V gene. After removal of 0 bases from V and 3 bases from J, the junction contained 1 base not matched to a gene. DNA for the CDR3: TGTGCCAGCAGCTTAGCGGGGACTAGCGGGACAGATACGCAGTATTTT. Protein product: CASSLAGTSGTDTQYF.